This T cell receptor (beta chain) was documented in a study of response to subunit inactivated influenza vaccine (dated by TCRdb to between 2017 and 2018). Regarding the study in general: Deep quantitative T cell receptor repertoire profiling was used in the study to track responses to a trivalent subunit inactivated influenza vaccine. The investigation overall reported the following: According to the authors, only a limited number of new T cells may be recruited by each seasonal influenza vaccination.

This clonotype has ten or more counts. It has no known antigen specificity. Within one base of it there is no much larger clone, and no base qualities were kept. From the cysteine through the phenylalanine, the CDR3 covers 14 amino acids. Of all the DNA, just the CDR3 is kept, 42 bases in frame from base 1. The germline ends are 14 bases apart after V is trimmed by 4 bases and J by 5 bases. To prepare the library, RT-PCR was applied. This sample was sequenced with an Illumina HiSeq 2500. TCRdb reprocessing: public reads trimmed at Q25 with fastp, clones called with MiXCR, in-frame beta chains kept. Rows are unified per CDR3 protein, each entry keeping the most common DNA and genes. This sample is represented by 610,000 or so distinct CDR3 sequences; about 14% of them were singletons. The ten largest clones capture around 10% of the sample.

This sequence was found in a man aged 45 to 65 who received an inactivated influenza vaccine. Donor details come from another sample of the same person, matched by shared clones. Material: PBMCs from blood, obtained 11 to 12 days after vaccination. The rearranged chain carries TRBV12-3 or TRBV12-4 and TRBJ2-5, with the D assignment possibly TRBD1 or TRBD2, given 6 matching bases for each. The CDR3 reads as follows: CASSSGGEGETQYF. At the DNA level, the sequence is TGTGCCAGCAGTTCCGGGGGCGAAGGGGAGACCCAGTACTTC.